This T cell receptor (beta chain) originates from a study of cytotoxic CD8 clonotypes in ibrutinib-treated CLL. General study findings and limits: Sampling schedules were unmatched across sustained-remission and progressing patients. In comparison with age-matched healthy donors, baseline clonality was higher and tracked circulating CD8+ T-cell counts. Whereas clonality rose at ibrutinib response, it declined toward baseline at progression.

Here immunoSEQ multiplex PCR was the method, and the copy in TCRdb shows in-frame clones only, minus some. The sample has 20,000 to 25,000 clones, 70% to 85% seen once. PBMCs were cryopreserved, and approximately 2 micrograms of genomic DNA from them went into TCR beta libraries. This CDR3 contains 14 residues. Germline V lookup: CDR1 SGHTA, CDR2 FQGTGA. V was clipped by 5 bases and J by 0 bases, with 9 bases between them. Regarding this clone: Its antigen is as yet unknown.

Sequenced here: PBMCs, sampled before ibrutinib treatment. The receptor's source is a human donor with chronic lymphocytic leukemia. The chain combines TRBV7-3 with TRBJ2-3; D possibly corresponds to TRBD1 (6 bases). The CDR3 nucleotides read TGTGCCAGCAGCCTTGGACAGAGCACAGATACGCAGTATTTT. Its protein product is CASSLGQSTDTQYF.